Below, 31 T cell receptor beta chains from the same sample are listed, as sequenced in a study of T cells in Graves' hyperthyroidism and ophthalmopathy. Researchers amplified the TCR beta CDR3 regions from RNA transcripts. Researchers ran a first-round RT-PCR on the TCR CDR3 using the HTBI primer set. TCRdb reprocessed the multiplex PCR reads via MiXCR and lists one record per CDR3 protein. Of 450,000 to 650,000 distinct CDR3 sequences listed, roughly 20% are singletons. Sequencing input: blood. The origin of the receptors is a man between 18 and 35 years old with Graves' hyperthyroidism.

This clonotype was detected ten times or more. This chain connects TRBV20-1 to TRBJ2-7; D gene ambiguous. This CDR3 is built from 11 residues. Trimming cost V 4 bases and J 3 bases, with 7 bases left between them. CDR1 is DFQATT and CDR2 is SNEGSKA in the germline V gene (reference sequence). CDR3 loop: CSAKDLYEQYF. The CDR3 coding sequence is TGCAGTGCTAAGGACCTCTACGAGCAGTACTTC.

This clonotype was counted many times. V gene TRBV5-1 combines with J gene TRBJ2-7; a weak D match, TRBD1 (5 bases). From germline, CDR1 is SGHRS and CDR2 YFSETQ. V gave up 9 bases and J gave up 0 bases, with 13 bases separating them. The length of the CDR3 is 13 residues. CDR3 sequence (DNA): TGCGCCACCCGGATGGGGCCCTCCTACGAGCAGTACTTC. This translates into CATRMGPSYEQYF.

This clonotype was counted ten times or more. J is TRBJ2-5 and V is TRBV12-3 or TRBV12-4, with D perhaps assigned TRBD1 or TRBD2 (6 bases each). Trimming left V 6 bases short and J 4 bases short, with 15 bases between. The length of the CDR3 is 14 residues. Written as DNA, the CDR3 is TGTGCCAGCAGCGACAACGGAGGGGGAGAGACCCAGTACTTC. It encodes CASSDNGGGETQYF.

This clonotype was picked up many times. V usage is TRBV2 and J usage is TRBJ1-5; possible D gene TRBD1, 5 bases. The CDR3 covers 15 residues. Germline-derived CDR1 and CDR2 are SNHLY and FYNNEI. Trimming shortened V by 5 bases and J by 4 bases, and 15 bases separated the two germline ends. CDR3 amino acids: CASSPGTEGNQPQHF. CDR3 coding DNA: TGTGCCAGCAGTCCCGGGACCGAGGGAAATCAGCCCCAGCATTTT.

This clonotype was detected many times. This chain connects TRBV7-9 to TRBJ2-7; weak D call: TRBD1 (7 bases). V dropped 7 bases and J dropped 1 base, with 14 bases sitting between them. The CDR3 runs 14 residues. From germline, CDR1 is SEHNR and CDR2 FQNEAQ (reference sequence). The CDR3 nucleotides read TGTGCCAGCACCCGGGGGACAGAATCCTACGAGCAGTACTTC. Translation gives CASTRGTESYEQYF.

The rearrangement uses TRBV6-1 and TRBJ1-2; no clear D. Trimming removed 6 bases at V and 10 bases at J, with 15 bases between. Germline loops: CDR1 MNHNS, CDR2 SASEGT. This CDR3 has 12 residues. The DNA for the CDR3 is TGTGCCAGCAGGCGCCAGACCACTCCCTACACCTTC. It codes for CASRRQTTPYTF.

This clonotype was found a few times. The rearrangement uses TRBV7-9 and TRBJ1-2, with D uncertain. This CDR3 spans 14 amino acids. Germline V gene sequence: CDR1 SEHNR, CDR2 FQNEAQ (reference sequence). The V end lost 5 bases, the J end lost 5 bases, and 15 bases lay between the germline ends. CDR3 in DNA: TGTGCCAGCAGCGGCCGTAAACGGTCTTATGGCTACACCTTC. Its protein product is CASSGRKRSYGYTF.

With respect to this clonotype: The germline gene is not matched at one end of the junction; a read error may be the cause. The chain is built from TRBV9 and TRBJ1-1, with D possibly matching TRBD1 (5 bases). CDR3 length: 13 residues. Germline lookup yields CDR1 SGDLS and CDR2 YYNGEE. CDR3 in amino acids: CASSVGGETEASF. Written as DNA, the CDR3 is TGTGCCAGCAGCGTAGGGGGGGAAACTGAAGCTTCCTTT.

In its sample, this clonotype was seen a few times. The chain has TRBV25-1 and TRBJ2-5; TRBD2 aligns across 10 bases. CDR3 length: 20 residues. V shed 8 bases and J 1 base; nucleotides not matched to a gene: 22. Germline loops: CDR1 MGHDK, CDR2 SYGVNS. CDR3 sequence (DNA): TGTGCCAGCGGAGCACCATCCACAGCACTAGCGGGATTTATCCAAGAGACCCAGTACTTC. Translated, it gives CASGAPSTALAGFIQETQYF.

Ten or more counts support this clonotype. DNA for the CDR3: TGTGCCAGCAGTTACTCCGGGACAACCGGGCAGCCCCAGCATTTT. It is translated as CASSYSGTTGQPQHF. The chain combines TRBV12-3 or TRBV12-4 with TRBJ1-5; TRBD1 is a possible D gene (6 bases). V lost 4 bases and J lost 7, with 17 bases in between. CDR3 length equals 15 residues.

The chain recombines TRBV5-1 with TRBJ2-7; D gene ambiguous. Trimming cost V 0 bases and J 3 bases, with 19 bases left between them. CDR1 and CDR2 from the germline V gene are SGHRS and YFSETQ. CDR3 size: 17 residues. Written as DNA, the CDR3 is TGCGCCAGCAGCTTGGTTAAATCCGCTCAGGAGATCTACGAGCAGTACTTC. Its translation is CASSLVKSAQEIYEQYF.

This clonotype was observed a few times. The V and J genes are TRBV19 and TRBJ1-1, with a weak D call TRBD1 (5 bases). Trimming pared 3 bases from V and 0 bases from J, leaving 14 bases between. There are 16 residues in the CDR3. Germline lookup yields CDR1 LNHDA and CDR2 SQIVND (reference sequence). The CDR3 bases are TGTGCCAGTAGTATGATGACAGAGATAATGAACACTGAAGCTTTCTTT. Translation: CASSMMTEIMNTEAFF.

The chain carries TRBV5-1 and TRBJ1-1; 8 nucleotides agree with TRBD1. CDR3 length: 15 amino acids. The V and J ends lost 4 bases and 3 bases, in that order; junction bases with no gene match: 8. CDR1 is SGHRS, CDR2 YFSETQ, per germline. The CDR3 spells CASSRTGWEDTEAFF. The CDR3 DNA sequence: TGCGCCAGCAGCCGGACAGGGTGGGAGGACACTGAAGCTTTCTTT. Full variable domain (rest looked up from reference TRBV5-1 and TRBJ1-1): KAGVTQTPRYLIKTRGQQVTLSCSPISGHRSVSWYQQTPGQGLQFLFEYFSETQRNKGNFPGRFSGRQFSNSRSEMNVSTLELGDSALYLCASSRTGWEDTEAFFGQGTRLTVV.

The table lists this clonotype with many counts. This chain joins TRBV5-1 and TRBJ2-5, with D possibly TRBD1 on 5 matching bases. The ends were cut back, 0 bases at V and 4 bases at J, with 13 bases in the middle. Germline loops: CDR1 SGHRS, CDR2 YFSETQ. This CDR3 comprises 15 residues. In DNA form, the CDR3 reads TGCGCCAGCAGCTTGGAAGGGGCACGGCCAGAGACCCAGTACTTC. It yields the protein CASSLEGARPETQYF.

V gene TRBV11-2 combines with J gene TRBJ1-1; TRBD1 is a possible D gene (6 bases). Germline CDR1 SGHAT, CDR2 FQNNGV. The CDR3 is made up of 14 amino acids. V lost 7 bases and J 1 base, leaving 13 bases between the germline ends. The CDR3 spells CASTRQQGNTEAFF. The CDR3 bases are TGTGCCAGCACCCGACAACAGGGGAACACTGAAGCTTTCTTT. The full variable domain, its missing parts supplied by reference TRBV11-2 and TRBJ1-1, is EAGVAQSPRYKIIEKRQSVAFWCNPISGHATLYWYQQILGQGPKLLIQFQNNGVVDDSQLPKDRFSAERLKGVDSTLKIQPAKLEDSAVYLCASTRQQGNTEAFFGQGTRLTVV.

This clonotype was counted at least ten times. A much larger clone sits a single nucleotide away, making a read error possible. V gene TRBV28 combines with J gene TRBJ1-3; 12 bases fit TRBD1. The length of the CDR3 is 18 residues. Germline V gene sequence: CDR1 MDHEN, CDR2 SYDVKM. The CDR3 DNA sequence: TGTGCCAGCGGTTTACGTCCGGGACAGGGGGCAACTGGAAACACCATATATTTT. Its protein product is CASGLRPGQGATGNTIYF.

In this sample, this clonotype turned up many times. The V gene is TRBV12-3 or TRBV12-4, the J gene TRBJ1-2; 10 bases align to TRBD1. Losses at the gene ends were 6 bases for V and 8 bases for J; bases not matched to a gene: 3. This CDR3 has 12 residues. In nucleotides, the CDR3 is TGTGCCAGCAGGGCGGGACAGGGGGGCTACACCTTC. Its translation: CASRAGQGGYTF.

This clonotype was observed a single time. The chain employs TRBV29-1 and TRBJ2-7; 13 bases are shared with TRBD2. V lost 6 bases and J lost 3; bases outside the gene matches: 11. The CDR3 spans 16 residues. Germline values: CDR1 SQVTM, CDR2 ANQGSEA. CDR3 amino acids: CSVGGTSGEIFYEQYF. DNA for the CDR3: TGCAGCGTGGGGGGGACTAGCGGGGAGATATTCTACGAGCAGTACTTC.

The rearrangement joins TRBV28 to TRBJ1-2, with unresolved D. CDR3 length: 18 residues. Trimming cost V 5 bases and J 0 bases, with 22 bases left between them. Germline V gene sequence: CDR1 MDHEN, CDR2 SYDVKM. The CDR3 loop reads CASSTLRSAPGSNYGYTF. CDR3 nucleotide sequence: TGTGCCAGCAGTACCTTGCGATCCGCCCCAGGATCTAACTATGGCTACACCTTC.

This clonotype has a handful of counts. The chain combines TRBV5-1 with TRBJ2-7, with TRBD1 matching over 7 bases. The length of the CDR3 is 15 residues. J lost 1 base, V lost 1 base, and 5 bases had no gene match. CDR1 and CDR2 from the germline V gene are SGHRS and YFSETQ. The CDR3 here is CASSLTRTGSYEQYF. The CDR3 nucleotides read TGCGCCAGCAGCTTGACGAGGACAGGTTCCTACGAGCAGTACTTC.

The rearrangement uses TRBV12-3 or TRBV12-4 and TRBJ2-4; D is undetermined. The CDR3 spans 16 residues. V was trimmed by 4 bases and J by 0 bases, leaving 13 bases between them. In nucleotides, the CDR3 is TGTGCCAGCAGTTCAGCGTTTATGATAGCCAAAAACATTCAGTACTTC. It specifies CASSSAFMIAKNIQYF.

This clonotype was detected ten times or more. The chain links TRBV6-2 or TRBV6-3 to TRBJ1-1; no clear D gene. Deletions cut 2 bases from V and 7 bases from J, with 5 bases between. The CDR3 length is 11 residues. Germline V lookup: CDR1 MNHEY, CDR2 SVGEGT. CDR3 in amino acids: CASSYSGEAFF. CDR3 coding DNA: TGTGCCAGCAGTTACAGTGGTGAAGCTTTCTTT.

This clonotype was recorded at least ten times. CDR3 in amino acids: CASSFWPAEAFF. CDR3 nucleotides: TGTGCCAGCAGTTTTTGGCCCGCTGAAGCTTTCTTT. The chain carries TRBV12-3 or TRBV12-4 and TRBJ1-1; D gene unclear. Trimming left V 3 bases short and J 6 bases short, with 8 bases between. The CDR3 contains 12 residues.

This clonotype was found many times. This chain connects TRBV28 to TRBJ2-7; D gene unclear. The germline V gene encodes CDR1 MDHEN and CDR2 SYDVKM. The CDR3 is made up of 14 amino acids. V was shortened by 3 bases and J by 4 bases, with 13 bases between the two germline ends. CDR3 protein: CASSFRGPPYEQYF. The CDR3 region has the DNA TGTGCCAGCAGTTTTAGAGGTCCGCCATACGAGCAGTACTTC.

This clonotype was recorded at least ten times. V is TRBV5-1 and J is TRBJ2-7; 9 bases match TRBD1. The germline gives CDR1 SGHRS, CDR2 YFSETQ. This CDR3 is built from 14 residues. Losses at the gene ends were 1 base for V and 7 bases for J; bases not matched to a gene: 6. CDR3: CASSLRTGVSEQYF. In DNA form, the CDR3 reads TGCGCCAGCAGCTTGAGGACAGGGGTCTCGGAGCAGTACTTC.

The chain uses TRBV7-9 and TRBJ2-5; D may match TRBD1 or TRBD2 (5 bases each). The CDR3 covers 16 residues. Trimming took off 5 bases at V and 0 bases at J, with 16 bases between the two ends. Looked up from germline, CDR1 is SEHNR and CDR2 is FQNEAQ (reference sequence). In nucleotides, the CDR3 is TGTGCCAGCAGCCCTAGGGGTAGCGCCCACCAAGAGACCCAGTACTTC. Protein: CASSPRGSAHQETQYF. The full variable domain, its missing parts supplied by reference TRBV7-9 and TRBJ2-5, is DTGVSQNPRHKITKRGQNVTFRCDPISEHNRLYWYRQTLGQGPEFLTYFQNEAQLEKSRLLSDRFSAERPKGSFSTLEIQRTEQGDSAMYLCASSPRGSAHQETQYFGPGTRLLVL.

The V call is TRBV18, the J call TRBJ1-2; D is unresolved. The ends were cut back, 5 bases at V and 2 bases at J, with 9 bases in the middle. Germline assignment: CDR1 KGHSH and CDR2 LQKENI. This CDR3 region has 13 residues. CDR3 protein: CASSSQKNYGYTF. CDR3 nucleotides: TGTGCCAGCTCATCCCAGAAGAACTATGGCTACACCTTC.

This clonotype was counted at least ten times. Written as DNA, the CDR3 is TGCGCCAGCAGCCAAGTAGGTTACCTGGAGCAGTACTTC. It yields the protein CASSQVGYLEQYF. The chain couples TRBV4-1 to TRBJ2-7; D is unclear. The CDR3 contains 13 residues. V lost 1 base and J 7 bases, leaving 11 bases between the germline ends. The germline gives CDR1 MGHRA, CDR2 YSYEKL.

This clonotype was counted many times. The CDR3 DNA is TGTGCCAGCAGTCCCCAGACAGGAACCGACTACACCTTC. It yields the protein CASSPQTGTDYTF. The chain links TRBV27 to TRBJ1-2; a weak D match, TRBD1 (6 bases). The CDR3 contains 13 residues. CDR1 is MNHEY and CDR2 is SMNVEV in the germline V gene (reference sequence). V lost 5 bases to trimming and J lost 10 bases, with 17 bases between them.

This clonotype was seen ten or more times. The rearrangement joins TRBV12-3 or TRBV12-4 to TRBJ1-5; 9 nucleotides line up with TRBD1. The CDR3 is made up of 15 amino acids. The J segment lost 4 bases and the V segment lost 3 bases, leaving 4 bases of the junction unmatched. The CDR3 here is CASSLGTGINQPQHF. The CDR3 nucleotides read TGTGCCAGCAGTTTGGGGACAGGGATTAATCAGCCCCAGCATTTT.

This clonotype has a count of ten or more. The chain carries TRBV30 and TRBJ1-2, with D possibly being TRBD1 (6 bases). V lost 1 base to trimming and J lost 8 bases, with 11 bases between them. CDR3 length: 12 residues. In germline, CDR1 is GTSNPN, CDR2 SVGIG (reference sequence). The CDR3 is CAWSGNDRGYTF. CDR3 sequence (DNA): TGTGCCTGGAGTGGAAATGACAGGGGCTACACCTTC.